A single sample gave rise to the 5 T cell receptor beta chains below, sequenced in a study of cytomegalovirus exposure and HLA in healthy donors. With 60 Vbeta and 13 Jbeta primers, the PCR was carried out. Method: immunoSEQ multiplex PCR; TCRdb's copy keeps in-frame clones and lacks some. The sample carries some 180,000 clones, more than 60% recorded once. The sequenced sample was PBMCs. The receptors shown here come from a woman aged 55-70 years in good health and CMV-seropositive.

V is TRBV6-5 and J is TRBJ2-6; no clear D. The length of the CDR3 is 15 residues. Trimming stripped 5 bases from V and 0 bases from J, with 8 bases between. Per germline, CDR1 MNHEY and CDR2 SVGAGI. The CDR3 here is CASSPVLSGANVLTF. CDR3 in DNA: TGTGCCAGCAGTCCTGTCCTCTCTGGGGCCAACGTCCTGACTTTC.

This clone is a singleton in its sample. The chain links TRBV21-1 to TRBJ1-5. TRBV21-1 is tagged as a pseudogene. This CDR3 is 13 amino acids long. DNA of the CDR3: TGTGCCAGCAGCAAAGCTCGGCAGAGGGCCTCGGATTTT. It specifies CASSKARQRASDF.

The rearrangement links TRBV28 to TRBJ2-5; D may be TRBD1 (7 bases). The V gene's germline CDR1 is MDHEN and CDR2 SYDVKM. The V end was cut by 4 bases, the J end by 3 bases, with 9 bases between. The CDR3 extends over 13 amino acids. The DNA of the CDR3 is TGTGCCAGCAGTTCAGGGGGGAAAGAGACCCAGTACTTC. This gives the protein CASSSGGKETQYF.

J is TRBJ2-7 and V is TRBV19; a possible D gene is TRBD2 (5 bases). CDR1 is LNHDA, CDR2 SQIVND, per germline (reference sequence). The V end lost 5 bases, the J end lost 0 bases, and 8 bases lay between the germline ends. CDR3 size: 13 residues. CDR3 DNA sequence: TGTGCCAGTAGTCTTGGGAGCTCCTACGAGCAGTACTTC. Its protein is CASSLGSSYEQYF. The variable domain in full, completed from reference TRBV19 and TRBJ2-7, reads DGGITQSPKYLFRKEGQNVTLSCEQNLNHDAMYWYRQDPGQGLRLIYYSQIVNDFQKGDIAEGYSVSREKKESFPLTVTSAQKNPTAFYLCASSLGSSYEQYFGPGTRLTVT.

A word on this clone: One end of the junction is discordant with germline, which a read error may explain. The chain joins TRBV9 to TRBJ2-6, with D possibly being TRBD1 (6 bases). The CDR3 is 15 amino acids. Germline loops: CDR1 SGDLS, CDR2 YYNGEE. The CDR3 loop reads CASSLGPLGANGLTF. The CDR3, as DNA: TGTGCCAGCAGCCTCGGGCCTCTGGGGGCCAACGGCCTGACTTTC.